One T cell receptor (beta chain) is described in this entry. CDR1 WNHNN and CDR2 SYGVQD come from the germline V gene (reference sequence). CDR3 length: 16 amino acids. J lost 1 base, V lost 5 bases, and 9 bases had no gene match. This sample is drawn from a study of blood T cell repertoires in COVID-19. Turning to the study itself: Whether acute or convalescent, the COVID-19 samples came from the United States, Italy and Spain. T cells, B-cell-depleted T cells, or PBMCs provided the cDNA or gDNA that served as material.

Sequencing used immunoSEQ multiplex PCR; TCRdb keeps in-frame clones, though not all of them. The sample shows about 220,000 clones, more than 65% of them seen only once. This receptor was taken from an elderly woman with acute or convalescent COVID-19. V usage is TRBV10-1 and J usage is TRBJ2-3; 7 bases align to TRBD1. The sequencing input was peripheral blood. The CDR3 DNA follows: TGCGCCAGCAGTAGCCGTCACAGGGGAGGCACAGATACGCAGTATTTT. Translated: CASSSRHRGGTDTQYF.